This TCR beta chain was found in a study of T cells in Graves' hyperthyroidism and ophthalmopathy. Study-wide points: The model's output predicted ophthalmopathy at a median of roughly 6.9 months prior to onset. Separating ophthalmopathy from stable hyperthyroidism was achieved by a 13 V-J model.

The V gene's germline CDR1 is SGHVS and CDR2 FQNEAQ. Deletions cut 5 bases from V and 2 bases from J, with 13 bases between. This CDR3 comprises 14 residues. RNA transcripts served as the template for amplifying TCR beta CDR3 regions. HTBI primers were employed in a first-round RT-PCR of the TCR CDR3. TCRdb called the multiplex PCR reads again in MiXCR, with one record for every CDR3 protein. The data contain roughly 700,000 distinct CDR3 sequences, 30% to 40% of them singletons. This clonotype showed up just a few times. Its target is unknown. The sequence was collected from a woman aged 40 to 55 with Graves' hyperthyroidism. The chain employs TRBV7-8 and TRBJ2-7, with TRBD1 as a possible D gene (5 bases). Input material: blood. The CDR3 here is CASSLILTAYEQYF. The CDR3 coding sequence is TGTGCCAGCAGCCTTATACTGACAGCCTACGAGCAGTACTTC.